The entry that follows covers one TCR beta chain sequence. This sample was taken from a study of blood T cell repertoires in COVID-19. Study context: From T cells, B-cell-depleted T cells, or PBMCs came the material, which was cDNA or gDNA.

In the authors' methods: Reference gene primer amplification in the assay estimated nucleated cell counts. The assay was immunoSEQ multiplex PCR, and TCRdb's table has in-frame clones only and misses some. D and trimming were read from the DNA, whereas the V and J calls and clone size are those reported in that table. The table has some 240,000 clones, about 91% seen once. V lost 4 bases and J lost 4, with 13 bases in between. From germline, CDR1 is MNHNY and CDR2 SVGAGI (reference sequence). This CDR3 region has 14 residues. The TCR originated in a woman aged 40 to 50 who had recovered from COVID-19. The V call is TRBV6-6, the J call TRBJ2-5; possibly TRBD1 for D (6 bases). Material for sequencing was peripheral blood. The chain's CDR3 is CASSSGRGGETQYF. CDR3 nucleotides: TGTGCCAGCAGTTCGGGTCGAGGGGGAGAGACCCAGTACTTC.